This TCR beta chain comes out of a study of CXCR3-negative and CXCR3-positive naive CD8 T cells. The libraries of TRB cDNA were constructed through 5' RACE using UMI labels. Following a re-call of the 5' RACE reads, TCRdb has one entry per CDR3 protein and lacks DNA. Its table records roughly 90,000 distinct CDR3 sequences. The germline V gene encodes CDR1 LGHNA and CDR2 YSLEER. There are 15 residues in the CDR3. The chain employs TRBV4-3 and TRBJ2-5; the D gene TCRdb calls, TRBD1, cannot be checked with no DNA. The sequenced material came from naive CXCR3- CD8+ T cells from blood. This sample's subset: CD45RO-CCR7+CD27+CD95- naive CD8+ T cells lacking CXCR3 (TNR3-). The sequence was obtained from a human donor in good health. Some clones in this sample may be carry-over from other donors' samples. CDR3 in amino acids: CASSRDGGPQETQYF.